These 28 T cell receptor beta chains were sequenced from one sample in a study of T cell responses to AZD1222 COVID-19 vaccine. Only in-frame clones appear in the TCRdb table, and some are missing; sequencing was by immunoSEQ multiplex PCR. In the table there are about 70,000 clones, more than 75% of which are singletons. Sequences were derived from peripheral blood, sampled 28 days after the second dose of the MenACWY control vaccine. The receptors derive from an adult who received the MenACWY meningococcal vaccine as a control.

This sequence joins TRBV18 and TRBJ1-6; D possibly corresponds to TRBD1 (5 bases). Germline V gene sequence: CDR1 KGHSH, CDR2 LQKENI. This CDR3 comprises 15 residues. The ends were cut back, 3 bases at V and 9 bases at J, with 15 bases in the middle. DNA of the CDR3: TGTGCCAGCTCACCTTCGGGGGGGAGGGGTTCACCCCTCCACTTT. Protein product: CASSPSGGRGSPLHF.

The CDR3 DNA reads as TGTGCCAGCAGCTTGGCAGGGGGAGCCACGGCCTCTGGAAACACCATATATTTT. Its translation is CASSLAGGATASGNTIYF. The chain has TRBV7-9 and TRBJ1-3; 7 bases agree with TRBD1. V lost 3 bases to trimming and J lost 0 bases; unmatched junction nucleotides: 11. Germline V CDR1 and CDR2: SEHNR, FQNEAQ (reference sequence). The CDR3 extends over 18 amino acids.

This clone was detected once. This chain links TRBV10-3 with TRBJ1-1; the D is unclear. Trimming shortened V by 3 bases and J by 2 bases, and 16 bases separated the two germline ends. Germline V gene sequence: CDR1 ENHRY, CDR2 SYGVKD. This CDR3 is built from 16 residues. DNA of the CDR3: TGTGCCATCAGTGAAAGAGGTGGCAGCCCTAACACTGAAGCTTTCTTT. This encodes CAISERGGSPNTEAFF.

This chain uses TRBV30 with TRBJ1-1, with D possibly TRBD1 on 6 matching bases. Germline-derived CDR1 and CDR2 are GTSNPN and SVGIG (reference sequence). The CDR3 contains 14 residues. Trimming left V 3 bases short and J 4 bases short, with 15 bases between. Here the CDR3 DNA reads TGTGCCTGGAGACGACAGGTCTGGCTCACTGAAGCTTTCTTT. Translating gives CAWRRQVWLTEAFF.

This chain uses TRBV7-9 with TRBJ1-5, with TRBD1 matching over 7 bases. Germline CDR1 reads SEHNR; CDR2 reads FQNEAQ (reference sequence). V shed 5 bases, J shed 9 bases, and the junction held 4 bases outside the gene matches. The length of the CDR3 is 12 residues. CDR3 bases: TGTGCCAGCAGCCCAGGGGGGCCGCCCCAGCATTTT. Protein product: CASSPGGPPQHF.

This clone was observed a handful of times. The sample holds other DNA sequences that translate to the same CDR3. This rearrangement joins TRBV12-3 or TRBV12-4 to TRBJ2-7, with D unclear. Trimming took 1 base from V and 6 from J, leaving 7 bases between them. The CDR3 is made up of 12 amino acids. As DNA, the CDR3 is TGTGCCAGCAGTTTAGTGGGGTTCGAGCAGTACTTC. Its protein is CASSLVGFEQYF.

The chain joins TRBV27 to TRBJ1-5, with TRBD1 matching over 10 bases. The ends lost 4 bases at V and 4 bases at J; junction bases unmatched: 4. This CDR3 contains 15 residues. Germline values: CDR1 MNHEY, CDR2 SMNVEV (reference sequence). The CDR3 region is CASSSGQGVNQPQHF. The CDR3 nucleotides are TGTGCCAGCAGTTCAGGACAGGGGGTTAATCAGCCCCAGCATTTT.

The chain uses TRBV28 and TRBJ1-4; D is undetermined. CDR3 length: 13 amino acids. Trimming removed 7 bases at V and 8 bases at J, with 14 bases between. Germline CDR1 MDHEN, CDR2 SYDVKM. The CDR3 DNA reads TGTGCCAGCACGGGAAGTGACGGAGAAAAACTGTTTTTT. This codes for CASTGSDGEKLFF. The whole variable domain, remainder taken from reference TRBV28 and TRBJ1-4, is DVKVTQSSRYLVKRTGEKVFLECVQDMDHENMFWYRQDPGLGLRLIYFSYDVKMKEKGDIPEGYSVSREKKERFSLILESASTNQTSMYLCASTGSDGEKLFFGSGTQLSVL.

V is TRBV30 and J is TRBJ2-5; 8 bases match TRBD1. V dropped 4 bases and J dropped 4; count of bases not matched to a gene: 14. CDR1 GTSNPN and CDR2 SVGIG come from the germline V gene (reference sequence). This CDR3 has 16 residues. The CDR3 loop reads CAWIGIQGAVGETQYF. CDR3 DNA: TGTGCCTGGATAGGTATTCAGGGGGCAGTAGGAGAGACCCAGTACTTC.

This chain connects TRBV5-1 to TRBJ2-5, with TRBD2 matching over 13 bases. V shed 4 bases, J shed 1 base, and the junction held 10 bases outside the gene matches. Germline assignment: CDR1 SGHRS and CDR2 YFSETQ. CDR3 size: 18 residues. CDR3 in DNA: TGCGCCAGCAGCGGGGGGACTAGCGGGATAGGGGCCCAAGAGACCCAGTACTTC. This sequence encodes CASSGGTSGIGAQETQYF.

V gene TRBV27 combines with J gene TRBJ1-1; D remains ambiguous. The CDR3 totals 16 residues. Germline V gene lookup returns CDR1 MNHEY and CDR2 SMNVEV (reference sequence). Trimming cost V 0 bases and J 3 bases, with 14 bases left between them. The CDR3 DNA sequence: TGTGCCAGCAGTTTATCCACAGTGCCCTCTTACACTGAAGCTTTCTTT. It translates to CASSLSTVPSYTEAFF.

The chain has TRBV11-2 and TRBJ2-7, with 7 bases matching TRBD2. The CDR3 extends over 14 amino acids. V lost 6 bases, J lost 2 bases, and 7 bases stayed unmatched. Germline CDR1 and CDR2: SGHAT and FQNNGV. The CDR3 reads CASRSGMGPYEQYF. The CDR3 region has the DNA TGTGCCAGCAGGAGCGGGATGGGACCCTACGAGCAGTACTTC.

V and J are TRBV5-1 and TRBJ2-7; D is ambiguous. The CDR3 length is 13 residues. The V and J ends lost 0 bases and 5 bases respectively, with 9 bases between them. Germline V gives CDR1 SGHRS, CDR2 YFSETQ. CDR3 residues: CASSLAPPDEQYF. Written as DNA, the CDR3 is TGCGCCAGCAGCTTGGCACCCCCAGACGAGCAGTACTTC.

V and J are TRBV7-8 and TRBJ1-1, with unresolved D. This CDR3 is 13 amino acids long. Trimming shortened V by 2 bases and J by 0 bases, and 4 bases separated the two germline ends. Looked up from germline, CDR1 is SGHVS and CDR2 is FQNEAQ. This chain's CDR3 is CASSLSLNTEAFF. CDR3 DNA: TGTGCCAGCAGCTTATCTCTGAACACTGAAGCTTTCTTT.

This chain uses TRBV5-1 with TRBJ2-5; the match to TRBD1 covers 8 bases. Germline V CDR1 and CDR2: SGHRS, YFSETQ. The length of the CDR3 is 14 residues. After removal of 3 bases from V and 2 bases from J, the junction contained 3 bases not matched to a gene. The CDR3 DNA reads TGCGCCAGCAGCTCGGGACAGGAGCAAGAGACCCAGTACTTC. As protein: CASSSGQEQETQYF.

The chain combines TRBV5-4 with TRBJ2-1, with TRBD2 matching 10 bases. V shed 4 bases, J shed 4 bases, and the junction held 5 bases outside the gene matches. In germline, CDR1 is SGHNT, CDR2 YYREEE (reference sequence). The length of the CDR3 is 15 residues. CDR3 nucleotides: TGTGCCAGCAGCCTAGCGGGAGATGGGTACAATGAGCAGTTCTTC. Its translation is CASSLAGDGYNEQFF. The complete variable domain, with remaining parts taken from reference TRBV5-4 and TRBJ2-1, reads ETGVTQSPTHLIKTRGQQVTLRCSSQSGHNTVSWYQQALGQGPQFIFQYYREEENGRGNFPPRFSGLQFPNYSSELNVNALELDDSALYLCASSLAGDGYNEQFFGPGTRLTVL.

This chain connects TRBV7-2 to TRBJ1-5; TRBD1 might be the D (5 bases). Trimming pared 6 bases from V and 2 bases from J, leaving 14 bases between. The CDR3 extends over 15 amino acids. Germline V lookup: CDR1 SGHTA, CDR2 FQGNSA. The CDR3 loop is CASRASGTGNQPQHF. DNA for the CDR3: TGTGCCAGCAGGGCCTCAGGGACGGGCAATCAGCCCCAGCATTTT.

J is TRBJ2-1 and V is TRBV5-4; D possibly matches TRBD1 or TRBD2 (5 bases each). The V end was cut by 5 bases, the J end by 9 bases, with 9 bases between. This CDR3 region has 11 residues. Germline V CDR1 and CDR2: SGHNT, YYREEE (reference sequence). The CDR3 DNA reads TGTGCCAGCAGGGGACCCGGTGAGCAGTTCTTC. Translated: CASRGPGEQFF.

This clone was found once. This rearrangement joins TRBV30 to TRBJ1-2, with a possible D match to TRBD1 (6 bases). V shed 4 bases and J shed 3 bases, with 18 bases lying between them. The CDR3 is made up of 15 amino acids. Germline CDR1 GTSNPN, CDR2 SVGIG (reference sequence). The CDR3 sequence: CAWITSSQGYYGYTF. CDR3 bases: TGTGCCTGGATTACCAGTTCACAGGGATACTATGGCTACACCTTC.

The chain uses TRBV28 and TRBJ2-7, with D tentatively TRBD1 or TRBD2 (5 bases each). Germline assignment: CDR1 MDHEN and CDR2 SYDVKM. The CDR3 spans 15 residues. The V end was cut by 3 bases, the J end by 4 bases, with 16 bases between. This CDR3 is CASSFYSGGSYEQYF. The DNA for the CDR3 is TGTGCCAGCAGTTTTTACTCTGGGGGTTCTTACGAGCAGTACTTC.

This clone was recorded only once. The chain is built from TRBV6-1 and TRBJ2-7; D is possibly TRBD1 (5 bases). Germline CDR1 and CDR2: MNHNS and SASEGT. Trimming cost V 3 bases and J 5 bases, with 11 bases left between them. CDR3 length equals 13 residues. CDR3 in DNA: TGTGCCAGCAGTGACGGTCAGGGAAACGAGCAGTACTTC. Translated: CASSDGQGNEQYF.

This chain connects TRBV28 to TRBJ2-7; D gene unclear. V dropped 1 base and J dropped 0 bases, with 13 bases sitting between them. Per germline, CDR1 MDHEN and CDR2 SYDVKM. This CDR3 spans 16 amino acids. The CDR3 DNA is TGTGCCAGCAGTTTATTGAGACCCTCGGGCTCCTACGAGCAGTACTTC. Translating it yields CASSLLRPSGSYEQYF.

This chain joins TRBV20-1 and TRBJ1-1; no reliable D call. Trimming pared 5 bases from V and 7 bases from J, leaving 8 bases between. This CDR3 spans 10 amino acids. CDR1 is DFQATT, CDR2 SNEGSKA, per germline (reference sequence). The chain's CDR3 is CSAGTVEAFF. CDR3 DNA: TGCAGTGCTGGAACGGTTGAAGCTTTCTTT.

CDR3 loop: CASSRRTGRGSYNSPLHF. Written as DNA, the CDR3 is TGTGCCAGCAGTCGACGGACAGGCCGAGGATCCTATAATTCACCCCTCCACTTT. The V gene is TRBV28, the J gene TRBJ1-6, with 7 bases matching TRBD1. The trim removed 5 bases at V and 1 base at J, leaving 11 bases unmatched. Per the germline V gene, CDR1 is MDHEN and CDR2 is SYDVKM. This CDR3 is 18 amino acids long.

V is TRBV28 and J is TRBJ2-1, with D possibly being TRBD1 (6 bases). This CDR3 is 15 amino acids long. The ends were cut back, 3 bases at V and 4 bases at J, with 13 bases in the middle. Per the germline V gene, CDR1 is MDHEN and CDR2 is SYDVKM. CDR3 sequence reads: CASSLEAGVYNEQFF. The CDR3 DNA reads TGTGCCAGCAGTTTGGAGGCAGGGGTTTACAATGAGCAGTTCTTC.

The V call is TRBV7-2, the J call TRBJ2-7; D not resolved. CDR3 length: 18 residues. CDR1 and CDR2 (germline): SGHTA, FQGNSA. Trimming took off 5 bases at V and 0 bases at J, with 23 bases between the two ends. CDR3 nucleotide sequence: TGTGCCAGCAGCGCAAGACCAGCCCCGGTCGGGTCCTCCTACGAGCAGTACTTC. It encodes CASSARPAPVGSSYEQYF.

The gene calls are TRBV7-8 and TRBJ1-2; D may be TRBD1 (5 bases). CDR3 size: 15 residues. The germline V gene has CDR1 SGHVS and CDR2 FQNEAQ. V dropped 4 bases and J dropped 8 bases, with 20 bases sitting between them. The CDR3 sequence is CASSYSPGTLGGYTF. The CDR3 DNA reads as TGTGCCAGCAGCTATTCTCCGGGGACCCTGGGGGGCTACACCTTC.

CDR3 sequence (DNA): TGTGCCAGCAGCTTAGACGTGGTCCCGAGCAATCAGCCCCAGCATTTT. Its translation is CASSLDVVPSNQPQHF. The V and J genes are TRBV7-9 and TRBJ1-5; D gene unclear. Germline lookup yields CDR1 SEHNR and CDR2 FQNEAQ (reference sequence). Trimming cost V 1 base and J 1 base, with 11 bases left between them. The CDR3 consists of 16 residues.